This T cell receptor beta chain stems from a study of beta chain features in type 1 diabetes. The overall study: Cell yields, gender and age were similar in healthy donors and patients.

Findings and limits, study-wide: TCRB repertoires of naive, central memory and Treg cells appeared more similar among patients than among healthy donors. A possible short-template PCR bias applies equally to patients and controls. Among all four CD4+ subsets, Type 1 diabetes patients had TCRB CDR3s that were moderately but significantly shorter.

In the case of this clone: Antigen unknown.

Expressed TCRB transcripts were sequenced because the entire RNA isolate underwent reverse transcription. Profiled with immunoSEQ multiplex PCR; TCRdb holds only in-frame clones, not every one. Of some 350,000 clones in the sample, 13% are singletons; the top ten hold roughly 0.016%. This receptor was taken from a young woman with type 1 diabetes. The source material was naive CD4+ T cells from blood.

The DNA of the CDR3 is TGTGCCAGCAGCAAAGAAGGGGGGGCTGAGAAGTTCTTC. The encoded protein is CASSKEGGAEKFF. The chain links TRBV21-1 to TRBJ2-1; the table calls TRBD2, which could not be checked here. TRBV21-1 represents a pseudogene. The CDR3 totals 13 residues.